One and the same sample provided the 21 T cell receptor beta chains below, sequenced in a study of post-analysis software for immune sequencing data. Findings of the study overall: In patients, TRBV5-6, TRBV5-1 and TRBV20-1 belonged to four or five TRBV segments found more frequently than in controls.

Unique molecular identifiers tagged the TCR beta cDNA libraries. Using its own MiXCR run on the PCR reads, TCRdb lists one record per CDR3 protein. The sample yields roughly 620,000 distinct CDR3 sequences, around 40% seen once. Antigens of these TCRs are unknown. Specimen: blood. The source of these receptors is a girl aged 10-17 years with multiple sclerosis.

The rearrangement joins TRBV5-4 to TRBJ2-3; 13 bases line up with TRBD2. Germline-derived CDR1 and CDR2 are SGHNT and YYREEE (reference sequence). The V segment lost 4 bases and the J segment 2 bases; nucleotides outside the gene matches: 4. CDR3 length: 16 amino acids. DNA for the CDR3: TGTGCCAGCAGCAAGGGACTAGCGGGGCCCACAGATACGCAGTATTTT. Protein: CASSKGLAGPTDTQYF. Full variable domain (outside the CDR3, taken from reference TRBV5-4 and TRBJ2-3): ETGVTQSPTHLIKTRGQQVTLRCSSQSGHNTVSWYQQALGQGPQFIFQYYREEENGRGNFPPRFSGLQFPNYSSELNVNALELDDSALYLCASSKGLAGPTDTQYFGPGTRLTVL.

This clonotype was recorded only once. V and J are TRBV4-2 and TRBJ1-5; 8 nucleotides agree with TRBD1. Germline-derived CDR1 and CDR2 are LGHNA and YNFKEQ. CDR3 size: 15 residues. After removal of 4 bases from V and 12 bases from J, the junction contained 14 bases not matched to a gene. CDR3 in DNA: TGTGCCAGCAGCCTCGGGACAGGAGAGACAAGGGTCCAGCATTTT. Its translation is CASSLGTGETRVQHF.

This chain connects TRBV15 to TRBJ1-1, with 9 bases that match TRBD1. Losses at the gene ends were 3 bases for V and 5 bases for J; bases not matched to a gene: 1. CDR1 and CDR2 from the germline V gene are LNHNV and YYDKDF (reference sequence). This CDR3 contains 13 residues. The CDR3 DNA reads TGTGCCACCAGCAGGACAGGGGGTACTGAAGCTTTCTTT. Amino acids: CATSRTGGTEAFF.

CDR3 sequence reads: CASSFPDRLKNNEQFF. CDR3 nucleotides: TGCGCCAGCAGCTTTCCGGACAGACTTAAAAACAATGAGCAGTTCTTC. The chain recombines TRBV5-1 with TRBJ2-1, with D maybe TRBD1 (6 bases). The CDR3 is 16 residues long. Trimming removed 2 bases from V and 5 bases from J, with 17 bases in between. Germline loops: CDR1 SGHRS, CDR2 YFSETQ.

The chain combines TRBV7-9 with TRBJ2-1; D unresolved. V dropped 1 base and J dropped 10 bases, with 8 bases sitting between them. CDR1 and CDR2 (germline): SEHNR, FQNEAQ (reference sequence). The CDR3 consists of 12 residues. The CDR3 nucleotides are TGTGCCAGCAGCTTAGAAAGAGGCGAGCAGTTCTTC. Amino acid sequence: CASSLERGEQFF. The full variable domain, in which reference TRBV7-9 and TRBJ2-1 provide the parts outside the CDR3, is DTGVSQNPRHKITKRGQNVTFRCDPISEHNRLYWYRQTLGQGPEFLTYFQNEAQLEKSRLLSDRFSAERPKGSFSTLEIQRTEQGDSAMYLCASSLERGEQFFGPGTRLTVL.

This chain uses TRBV10-3 with TRBJ1-1; D ambiguous. Germline V gene sequence: CDR1 ENHRY, CDR2 SYGVKD. The CDR3 spans 12 residues. The germline V and J ends were trimmed by 7 bases and 3 bases, with 9 bases remaining between them. CDR3 in DNA: TGTGCCATCACGGGGATGGACACTGAAGCTTTCTTT. It encodes CAITGMDTEAFF.

This clonotype was seen a handful of times. This chain links TRBV12-3 or TRBV12-4 with TRBJ2-1, with 7 bases fitting TRBD2. The CDR3 totals 13 residues. V was clipped by 6 bases and J by 14 bases; unmatched bases: 13. For the CDR3, the DNA is TGTGCCAGCAGGGGGGACTACACGCCTAAGGAGTTCTTC. Protein sequence: CASRGDYTPKEFF.

This clonotype occurred a few times. This chain uses TRBV7-9 with TRBJ2-5, with a weak D call TRBD2 (5 bases). The CDR3 has 16 residues. Trimming removed 3 bases from V and 3 bases from J, with 17 bases in between. CDR1 is SEHNR and CDR2 is FQNEAQ in the germline V gene (reference sequence). The CDR3 here is CASSFRLRGREETQYF. CDR3 in DNA: TGTGCCAGCAGCTTTAGACTGAGAGGGAGAGAAGAGACCCAGTACTTC.

This chain joins TRBV12-3 or TRBV12-4 and TRBJ2-7; TRBD2 might be the D (6 bases). The CDR3 runs to 15 residues. Between the trimmed V and J ends, which lost 5 bases and 0 bases, there was a span of 14 bases. The CDR3 DNA is TGTGCCAGCAGTCCCGGGGGATCCCCCTCCTACGAGCAGTACTTC. Amino acid sequence: CASSPGGSPSYEQYF.

Notes on this clonotype: This may arise from a read error, as a much more abundant clone is one base away. The gene calls are TRBV20-1 and TRBJ2-7, with TRBD1 as a possible D gene (5 bases). Germline V CDR1 and CDR2: DFQATT, SNEGSKA (reference sequence). The CDR3 consists of 15 residues. V lost 1 base and J 1 base, leaving 14 bases between the germline ends. The CDR3, as DNA: TGCAGTGCTAGAGCATCAGCAGGGTCTTCCTACGAGCAGTACTTC. Translating gives CSARASAGSSYEQYF.

Remarks on this clonotype: This may stem from a read error, because a much larger clone lies one nucleotide away. The CDR3 is CASSYSDRLYEQYF. The DNA of the CDR3 is TGTGCCAGCAGTTACTCGGACAGGCTCTACGAGCAGTACTTC. This rearrangement joins TRBV6-5 to TRBJ2-5, with 7 bases that match TRBD1. The assigned J gene may be wrong: the sequence end matches TRBJ2-7 better. CDR1 is MNHEY, CDR2 SVGAGI, per germline. The CDR3 runs to 14 residues.

This clonotype has only one observation. V usage is TRBV20-1 and J usage is TRBJ2-3; 12 nucleotides match TRBD2. V lost 3 bases, J lost 6 bases, and 10 bases stayed unmatched. The CDR3 has 16 residues. Germline assignment: CDR1 DFQATT and CDR2 SNEGSKA (reference sequence). DNA of the CDR3: TGCAGTGCTAGGTGGACTAGCGGGGCCCGCCAGGATACGCAGTATTTT. This encodes CSARWTSGARQDTQYF.

The chain recombines TRBV28 with TRBJ2-7, with a tentative D call TRBD1 (6 bases). V lost 5 bases and J lost 1, with 12 bases in between. Looked up from germline, CDR1 is MDHEN and CDR2 is SYDVKM. This CDR3 has 14 amino acids. CDR3 nucleotide sequence: TGTGCCAGCAGTCATGGACAGAGGTCCTACGAGCAGTACTTC. As protein: CASSHGQRSYEQYF. Using reference TRBV28 and TRBJ2-7 for the parts outside the CDR3, the full variable domain is DVKVTQSSRYLVKRTGEKVFLECVQDMDHENMFWYRQDPGLGLRLIYFSYDVKMKEKGDIPEGYSVSREKKERFSLILESASTNQTSMYLCASSHGQRSYEQYFGPGTRLTVT.

This chain connects TRBV25-1 to TRBJ2-1; no clear D. Looked up from germline, CDR1 is MGHDK and CDR2 is SYGVNS. CDR3 length: 14 amino acids. V was cut by 3 bases and J by 0 bases, with 6 bases left in between. CDR3 nucleotide sequence: TGTGCCAGCAGTGACGATGGCTCCTACAATGAGCAGTTCTTC. Translating gives CASSDDGSYNEQFF. Filled out from reference TRBV25-1 and TRBJ2-1, the complete variable domain reads EADIYQTPRYLVIGTGKKITLECSQTMGHDKMYWYQQDPGMELHLIHYSYGVNSTEKGDLSSESTVSRIRTEHFPLTLESARPSHTSQYLCASSDDGSYNEQFFGPGTRLTVL.

The V and J genes are TRBV6-6 and TRBJ1-1; no firm D call. CDR1 is MNHNY, CDR2 SVGAGI, per germline (reference sequence). Trimming removed 2 bases from V and 1 base from J, with 11 bases in between. CDR3 size: 15 residues. The CDR3 loop reads CASSYGPSGNTEAFF. For the CDR3, the DNA is TGTGCCAGCAGTTACGGACCTTCGGGGAACACTGAAGCTTTCTTT.

The J gene is TRBJ2-3, the V gene TRBV10-3; 10 bases are shared with TRBD2. There are 15 residues in the CDR3. V was pared by 0 bases and J by 4 bases, with 1 base of the junction left unmatched. Germline lookup yields CDR1 ENHRY and CDR2 SYGVKD. CDR3 in DNA: TGTGCCATCAGTGAGTCTCTAGCGGGAGCAGATACGCAGTATTTT. Amino acid sequence: CAISESLAGADTQYF.

This chain uses TRBV11-3 with TRBJ2-1; D is uncertain. This CDR3 is 14 amino acids long. V gave up 1 base and J gave up 4 bases, with 8 bases separating them. CDR1 SGHNT and CDR2 YENEEA come from the germline V gene. Written as DNA, the CDR3 is TGTGCCAGCAGCTTAGGGATAAATTACAATGAGCAGTTCTTC. Translation: CASSLGINYNEQFF.

This chain connects TRBV12-3 or TRBV12-4 to TRBJ1-2; D is perhaps TRBD1 (5 bases). The CDR3 is made up of 15 amino acids. V lost 5 bases and J lost 2, with 15 bases in between. CDR3 loop: CASSRGGEANYGYTF. The CDR3 coding sequence is TGTGCCAGCAGTAGGGGAGGGGAGGCCAACTATGGCTACACCTTC.

This clonotype appeared a few times. This chain connects TRBV7-6 to TRBJ2-5; 7 bases align to TRBD1. The CDR3 is made up of 18 amino acids. Germline V lookup: CDR1 SGHVS, CDR2 FNYEAQ. V shed 2 bases and J 1 base; nucleotides not matched to a gene: 13. The CDR3 DNA sequence: TGTGCCAGCAGCTTACCCCGGGACAGAAAGGGGCTCCAAGAGACCCAGTACTTC. Its translation is CASSLPRDRKGLQETQYF.

This chain links TRBV6-4 with TRBJ1-5; D is unclear. V was shortened by 5 bases and J by 7 bases, with 6 bases between the two germline ends. The germline gives CDR1 MRHNA, CDR2 SNTAGT. The CDR3 spans 11 residues. CDR3 in amino acids: CASSIWQPQHF. CDR3 sequence (DNA): TGTGCCAGCAGTATTTGGCAGCCCCAGCATTTT.

The genes are TRBV5-6 and TRBJ1-6; TRBD1 matches 7 bases. J lost 5 bases, V lost 4 bases, and 6 bases had no gene match. The CDR3 contains 15 residues. Germline assignment: CDR1 SGHDT and CDR2 YYEEEE. The CDR3 is CASSPRDRNNSPLHF. The CDR3 nucleotides are TGTGCCAGCAGCCCCCGGGACAGAAATAATTCACCCCTCCACTTT.